This is a list of T cell receptor beta chains from one sample in a study of OX40 agonist ivuxolimab in advanced cancers. Assay used: immunoSEQ multiplex PCR; TCRdb lists only in-frame clones, some missing. Of over 85,000 clones listed, roughly 89% are singletons. The specimen was CD4+ or CD8+ T cells sorted from blood, collected in a trial of the OX40 agonist ivuxolimab. All receptors come from an adult with an advanced solid tumor such as melanoma, head and neck, liver or kidney cancer. Each CDR3 is given with its conserved first and last residue. The D gene is left open where the match is weak. Size is omitted from some rows. Given values are once, few, many or a class for expanded clones.

v_gene: TRBV6-5; d_gene: -; len: 13; abundance: -; j_gene: TRBJ2-5; CDR3nt: TGTGCCAGCAGATGGGGGGAAGTCGAGACCCAGTACTTC; CDR3aa: CASRWGEVETQYF
v_gene: TRBV7-2; d_gene: -; len: 15; abundance: -; j_gene: TRBJ1-3; CDR3nt: TGTGCCAGCAGCCGCGTCGGGGACACGGGAAACACCATATATTTT; CDR3aa: CASSRVGDTGNTIYF
v_gene: TRBV2; d_gene: TRBD1; len: 13; abundance: -; j_gene: TRBJ1-1; CDR3nt: TGTGCCAGCAGTGTACAGGGGGGGCTGGAAGCTTTCTTT; CDR3aa: CASSVQGGLEAFF
v_gene: TRBV9; d_gene: TRBD2; len: 19; abundance: -; j_gene: TRBJ2-5; CDR3nt: TGTGCCAGCAGCGTAGGGGGCGGGGGGGCCCACCTAGGCGGCGAGACCCAGTACTTC; CDR3aa: CASSVGGGGAHLGGETQYF
v_gene: TRBV10-1; d_gene: -; len: 16; abundance: -; j_gene: TRBJ1-2; CDR3nt: TGCGCCAGCAGTTCCGGGGGCAGGGAACCTCCCTATGGCTACACCTTC; CDR3aa: CASSSGGREPPYGYTF
v_gene: TRBV30; d_gene: TRBD2; len: 13; abundance: -; j_gene: TRBJ2-7; CDR3nt: TGTGCCTGGACGGCAGGGCTAGCGGGTGAGCAGTACTTC; CDR3aa: CAWTAGLAGEQYF
v_gene: TRBV25-1; d_gene: -; len: 13; abundance: -; j_gene: TRBJ2-5; CDR3nt: TGTGCCAGCACTAAGGTCTCGCGGGAGACCCAGTACTTC; CDR3aa: CASTKVSRETQYF
v_gene: TRBV7-2; d_gene: TRBD1; len: 16; abundance: -; j_gene: TRBJ2-5; CDR3nt: TGTGCCAGCAGCCCCATCGGACAGGGGGCGGGAGAGACCCAGTACTTC; CDR3aa: CASSPIGQGAGETQYF
v_gene: TRBV19; d_gene: TRBD2; len: 14; abundance: -; j_gene: TRBJ2-5; CDR3nt: TGTGCCAGTAGTATGAGGACTAGAGGGGAGACCCAGTACTTC; CDR3aa: CASSMRTRGETQYF
v_gene: TRBV28; d_gene: -; len: 15; abundance: -; j_gene: TRBJ2-5; CDR3nt: TGTGCCAGCAGTACCTCGAGAGGGCCCCAAGAGACCCAGTACTTC; CDR3aa: CASSTSRGPQETQYF
v_gene: TRBV11-3; d_gene: -; len: 13; abundance: -; j_gene: TRBJ2-5; CDR3nt: TGTGCCAGCAGCACTGGGACAGCGGGGACCCAGTACTTC; CDR3aa: CASSTGTAGTQYF
v_gene: TRBV4-3; d_gene: -; len: 14; abundance: -; j_gene: TRBJ1-5; CDR3nt: TGCGCCAGCAGCCCGACAGGTCACCTCCAACCCCAGCATTTT; CDR3aa: CASSPTGHLQPQHF
v_gene: TRBV21-1; d_gene: -; len: 17; abundance: -; j_gene: TRBJ1-1; CDR3nt: TGTGCCAGCAGCCTCCGAAGGAGGGGGCAAATGAACACTGAAGCTTTCTTT; CDR3aa: CASSLRRRGQMNTEAFF
v_gene: TRBV19; d_gene: -; len: 13; abundance: once; j_gene: TRBJ1-2; CDR3nt: TGTGCCACCGCGGAATCACAGGGACGCGGCTACACCTTC; CDR3aa: CATAESQGRGYTF
v_gene: TRBV27; d_gene: -; len: 16; abundance: -; j_gene: TRBJ2-2; CDR3nt: TGTGCCAGCAGTTTTCAGGGCAGGGCGGGGACCGGGGAGCTGTTTTTT; CDR3aa: CASSFQGRAGTGELFF
v_gene: TRBV7-3; d_gene: -; len: 15; abundance: -; j_gene: TRBJ1-3; CDR3nt: TGTGCCAGCAGCTTGGGTCCGGGAAGGGGAAACACCATATATTTT; CDR3aa: CASSLGPGRGNTIYF
v_gene: TRBV19; d_gene: -; len: 14; abundance: -; j_gene: TRBJ1-2; CDR3nt: TGTGCCAGTAGTATATCGGGACCGCTGACCAGCTACACCTTC; CDR3aa: CASSISGPLTSYTF
v_gene: TRBV6-5; d_gene: TRBD1; len: 16; abundance: -; j_gene: TRBJ1-2; CDR3nt: TGTGCCAGCAGTTACACCGGGACAGATATTAACTATGGCTACACCTTC; CDR3aa: CASSYTGTDINYGYTF
v_gene: TRBV28; d_gene: -; len: 13; abundance: -; j_gene: TRBJ2-1; CDR3nt: TGTGCCAGTGACATGGGAGCCTACAATGAGCAGTTCTTC; CDR3aa: CASDMGAYNEQFF
v_gene: TRBV9; d_gene: -; len: 14; abundance: -; j_gene: TRBJ1-1; CDR3nt: TGTGCCAGCAGCGCTCCAGGGGTAGGAACTGAAGCTTTCTTT; CDR3aa: CASSAPGVGTEAFF
v_gene: TRBV11-2; d_gene: TRBD1; len: 15; abundance: -; j_gene: TRBJ2-1; CDR3nt: TGTGCCAGCAGCTTAGGACAGGGGGGTTACAATGAGCAGTTCTTC; CDR3aa: CASSLGQGGYNEQFF
v_gene: TRBV9; d_gene: TRBD1; len: 19; abundance: -; j_gene: TRBJ1-3; CDR3nt: TGTGCCAGCAGCGTAGGGGGAACAGGGGGAACGTTCTCTGGAAACACCATATATTTT; CDR3aa: CASSVGGTGGTFSGNTIYF
v_gene: TRBV7-8; d_gene: -; len: 13; abundance: -; j_gene: TRBJ1-2; CDR3nt: TGTGCCAGCAGCCCCGACAGCAACTATGGCTACACCTTC; CDR3aa: CASSPDSNYGYTF
v_gene: TRBV6-6; d_gene: TRBD1; len: 14; abundance: -; j_gene: TRBJ1-4; CDR3nt: TGTGCCAGCAGTGGACGGACAGGGGATGAAAAACTGTTTTTT; CDR3aa: CASSGRTGDEKLFF
v_gene: TRBV30; d_gene: -; len: 13; abundance: -; j_gene: TRBJ2-2; CDR3nt: TGTGCCTGGAGTTGGGTGGGTTCCGGGGAGCTGTTTTTT; CDR3aa: CAWSWVGSGELFF
v_gene: TRBV4-1; d_gene: -; len: 17; abundance: -; j_gene: TRBJ2-7; CDR3nt: TGCGCCAGCAGCCAAGACCCAGGGAGGGGGGGGATGAGAGAGCAGTACTTC; CDR3aa: CASSQDPGRGGMREQYF
v_gene: TRBV2; d_gene: TRBD1; len: 15; abundance: -; j_gene: TRBJ2-2; CDR3nt: TGTGCCAGCAGTATAGACAGGGGGTTCACCGGGGAGCTGTTTTTT; CDR3aa: CASSIDRGFTGELFF
v_gene: TRBV7-2; d_gene: -; len: 16; abundance: -; j_gene: TRBJ1-1; CDR3nt: TGTGCCAGCAGCTCCGTCTCGCGGCCATTGAACACTGAAGCTTTCTTT; CDR3aa: CASSSVSRPLNTEAFF